The rows below give T cell receptor beta chains drawn from one sample of a study of blood T cells in healthy people across ages. TCRdb recomputed calls from the 5' RACE reads with MiXCR, one row per CDR3 protein. The sample includes about 970,000 distinct CDR3 sequences, approximately 50% of them seen just once. Sequencing was performed on blood. These receptor sequences come from a woman in her fifties or sixties in good health. Both conserved end residues are trimmed from each CDR3.

V gene	J gene	CDR3 length	CDR3 protein
TRBV20-1	TRBJ2-3	13	SARDTSGVTDTQY
TRBV20-1	TRBJ2-3	10	SASRAEYTQY
TRBV24-1	TRBJ2-1	16	ATSDFSTSGNTYNEQF
TRBV12-3/TRBV12-4	TRBJ1-5	11	ASSWDRNQPQH
TRBV5-1	TRBJ1-6	14	ASSLLPVSYNSPLH
TRBV5-1	TRBJ2-4	15	ASSLGPPTGAKNIQH
TRBV9	TRBJ2-1	15	ASSGRGTSGHYNEQF
TRBV24-1	TRBJ2-5	17	ATSGKSDGGWGPQETQY
TRBV5-1	TRBJ2-1	15	ASSLGPGVAGDNEQF
TRBV3-1	TRBJ2-5	12	ASSTRTGSETQY
TRBV18	-	13	ASSFPSAGVNEQY
TRBV29-1	TRBJ2-7	12	SILLIRGYYEQY
TRBV4-3	TRBJ1-4	10	VSSPPGQKLF
TRBV7-2	TRBJ2-7	14	ASSLSSGIGDYEQY
TRBV29-1	TRBJ2-7	13	SVAESRRGTYEQY
TRBV5-1	TRBJ1-6	12	ASSLSQGDSPLH
TRBV20-1	TRBJ2-7	13	SARVPFGQGPEQY